This T cell receptor beta chain was recorded in a study of cytomegalovirus exposure and HLA in healthy donors. The study's findings and limits: Available immune exposure information covered CMV serostatus only. A cluster of highly shared sequence variants was likely a sequencing artifact.

Points on this clone: Its antigen is undetermined.

Per the germline V gene, CDR1 is KGHSH and CDR2 is LQKENI. Trimming left V 1 base short and J 4 bases short, with 10 bases between. The CDR3 is 14 residues long. PCR used 60 Vbeta primers and 13 Jbeta primers. Sequencing was performed with immunoSEQ multiplex PCR; in TCRdb, only in-frame clones are kept and a portion is missing. Of some 150,000 clones listed, approximately 80% were seen once; the top ten hold roughly 0.69%. The V and J genes are TRBV18 and TRBJ1-1, with a weak D call TRBD1 (5 bases). What was sequenced was PBMCs. This TCR was recovered from a woman under 30 in good health and CMV-seronegative. Here the CDR3 reads CASSPQGRSTEAFF. The DNA for the CDR3 is TGTGCCAGCTCACCACAGGGGCGGAGCACTGAAGCTTTCTTT.